The 3 T cell receptor beta chains presented below share a single source sample, sequenced in a study of blood T cell repertoires in COVID-19. Profiled with immunoSEQ multiplex PCR; TCRdb holds only in-frame clones, not every one. Of some 150,000 clones listed, 70% to 90% were seen once; the top ten hold less than 3.5%. The specimen was peripheral blood. These TCRs come from a man in his 70s with acute or convalescent COVID-19.

The V call is TRBV30, the J call TRBJ2-1; D possibly corresponds to TRBD2 (5 bases). V lost 6 bases to trimming and J lost 7 bases, with 19 bases between them. CDR3 size: 14 residues. The V gene's germline CDR1 is GTSNPN and CDR2 SVGIG (reference sequence). CDR3 nucleotides: TGTGCCTGCCCAGGAGAAGGAGCGGCGAATGAGCAGTTCTTC. It encodes CACPGEGAANEQFF.

The genes are TRBV28 and TRBJ2-1; possibly TRBD2 for D (7 bases). V was shortened by 3 bases and J by 9 bases, with 12 bases between the two germline ends. The CDR3 consists of 13 residues. The germline gives CDR1 MDHEN, CDR2 SYDVKM. The CDR3 loop reads CASSLRGLGEQFF. The CDR3 DNA is TGTGCCAGCAGTTTGCGGGGGCTGGGTGAGCAGTTCTTC.

The chain has TRBV5-6 and TRBJ1-5; TRBD1 agrees at 7 bases. The CDR3 consists of 14 residues. The trim removed 6 bases at V and 3 bases at J, leaving 6 bases unmatched. Germline values: CDR1 SGHDT, CDR2 YYEEEE. CDR3 in amino acids: CASNVQGSNQPQHF. Written as DNA, the CDR3 is TGTGCCAGCAACGTACAGGGGTCCAATCAGCCCCAGCATTTT.